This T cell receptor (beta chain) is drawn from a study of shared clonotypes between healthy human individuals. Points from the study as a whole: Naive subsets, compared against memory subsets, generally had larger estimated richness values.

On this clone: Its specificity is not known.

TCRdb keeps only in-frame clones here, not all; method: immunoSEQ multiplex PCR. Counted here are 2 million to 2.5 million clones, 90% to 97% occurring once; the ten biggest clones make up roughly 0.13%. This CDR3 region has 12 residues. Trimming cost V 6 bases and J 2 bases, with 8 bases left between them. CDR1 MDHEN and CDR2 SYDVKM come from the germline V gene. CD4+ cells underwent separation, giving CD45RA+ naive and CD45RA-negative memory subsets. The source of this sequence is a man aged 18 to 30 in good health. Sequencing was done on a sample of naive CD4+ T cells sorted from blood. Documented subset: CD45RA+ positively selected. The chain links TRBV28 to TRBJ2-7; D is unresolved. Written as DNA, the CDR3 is TGTGCCAGCAGAGCAGGAGCCTACGAGCAGTACTTC. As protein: CASRAGAYEQYF.